The TCR beta chain under discussion was sequenced for a study of CD8 T cells in ankylosing spondylitis. Points from the study as a whole: A TCR beta motif made of about 8 highly homologous variants seemed typical of ankylosing spondylitis blood.

A remark on this clonotype: Its specificity is unknown.

MiXCR was run by TCRdb on the 5' RACE reads, yielding one entry per CDR3 protein. The sample has roughly 440,000 distinct CDR3 sequences; 17% are singletons. Sequencing was carried out using blood, either unsorted or a sorted T cell fraction (not recorded which). This clonotype was sampled from a male donor with ankylosing spondylitis.

The DNA of the CDR3 is TGTGCCAGCAGCCCCAGACTGAGCGGGGCCAACTCTGGGGCCAACGTCCTGACTTTC. Translating it yields CASSPRLSGANSGANVLTF. This chain uses TRBV7-3 with TRBJ2-6; TRBD2 aligns across 7 bases. From germline, CDR1 is SGHTA and CDR2 FQGTGA. Trimming removed 5 bases from V and 0 bases from J; junction bases left unmatched: 13. CDR3 length equals 19 residues.